Below, 18 T cell receptor beta chains from the same sample are listed, as sequenced in a study of patients and donors after allogeneic stem cell transplantation. TCRdb reprocessed the RT-PCR reads with MiXCR, giving one entry per CDR3 protein. The repertoire has about 200,000 distinct CDR3 sequences, roughly two fifths of them found once; the top ten carry about 33%. Sequencing input: blood, either unsorted or a sorted T cell fraction (not recorded which). These receptors all come from a human donor who was either an allogeneic HSCT recipient or a stem cell or donor lymphocyte infusion donor (not recorded which). It is not recorded whose cells these are; they may come from a transplant donor.

The rearrangement uses TRBV5-6 and TRBJ2-1, with TRBD2 identical over 8 bases. Germline loops: CDR1 SGHDT, CDR2 YYEEEE. The CDR3 runs 15 residues. V lost 1 base to trimming and J lost 7 bases; unmatched junction nucleotides: 7. The CDR3 protein is CASSLKGGTSNEQFF. The CDR3, as DNA: TGTGCCAGCAGCTTGAAGGGCGGGACTAGTAATGAGCAGTTCTTC.

The chain is built from TRBV18 and TRBJ2-3; D is perhaps TRBD1 or TRBD2 (5 bases each). The CDR3 has 16 amino acids. Germline V lookup: CDR1 KGHSH, CDR2 LQKENI. Deletions cut 4 bases from V and 3 bases from J, with 17 bases between. Here the CDR3 reads CASSRGTGRGTDTQYF. The CDR3 DNA follows: TGTGCCAGCTCACGAGGAACGGGACGTGGTACAGATACGCAGTATTTT. The variable domain in full, completed from reference TRBV18 and TRBJ2-3, reads NAGVMQNPRHLVRRRGQEARLRCSPMKGHSHVYWYRQLPEEGLKFMVYLQKENIIDESGMPKERFSAEFPKEGPSILRIQQVVRGDSAAYFCASSRGTGRGTDTQYFGPGTRLTVL.

This clonotype has more than one count but fewer than ten. The rearrangement links TRBV28 to TRBJ2-2; possibly TRBD1 or TRBD2 for D (5 bases each). CDR1 is MDHEN and CDR2 is SYDVKM in the germline V gene. The CDR3 totals 17 residues. The ends were cut back, 5 bases at V and 3 bases at J, with 19 bases in the middle. The CDR3 loop is CASSTLSPGTHTGELFF. The CDR3 coding sequence is TGTGCCAGCAGTACCCTCTCCCCAGGGACGCACACCGGGGAGCTGTTTTTT. The full variable domain, rest sourced from reference TRBV28 and TRBJ2-2, is DVKVTQSSRYLVKRTGEKVFLECVQDMDHENMFWYRQDPGLGLRLIYFSYDVKMKEKGDIPEGYSVSREKKERFSLILESASTNQTSMYLCASSTLSPGTHTGELFFGEGSRLTVL.

V is TRBV27 and J is TRBJ2-7; 10 bases line up with TRBD2. The V gene's germline CDR1 is MNHEY and CDR2 SMNVEV (reference sequence). Trimming at V came to 9 bases and at J to 6 bases, leaving 14 bases not matched to a gene. The CDR3 has 15 amino acids. As DNA, the CDR3 is TGTGCCAGTAATCAGCGGGAGGGCAAAATAGGCGAGCAGTACTTC. This codes for CASNQREGKIGEQYF.

This clonotype came up many times. This chain joins TRBV7-2 and TRBJ1-5; D is undetermined. The CDR3 totals 13 residues. V was shortened by 5 bases and J by 4 bases, with 9 bases between the two germline ends. Germline values: CDR1 SGHTA, CDR2 FQGNSA. The CDR3 DNA sequence: TGTGCCAGCAGCCCGGACGGTAATCAGCCCCAGCATTTT. It codes for CASSPDGNQPQHF. The variable domain in full, with the rest retrieved from reference TRBV7-2 and TRBJ1-5, is GAGVSQSPSNKVTEKGKDVELRCDPISGHTALYWYRQSLGQGLEFLIYFQGNSAPDKSGLPSDRFSAERTGGSVSTLTIQRTQQEDSAVYLCASSPDGNQPQHFGDGTRLSIL.

V and J are TRBV4-3 and TRBJ2-3; D not resolved. Germline V gene sequence: CDR1 LGHNA, CDR2 YSLEER. Trimming took off 0 bases at V and 4 bases at J, with 11 bases between the two ends. The CDR3 spans 15 residues. CDR3 DNA: TGCGCCAGCAGCCAAGAACTCCTTTTGGCAGATACGCAGTATTTT. This encodes CASSQELLLADTQYF.

This clonotype showed up just once. The V and J genes are TRBV28 and TRBJ2-4; D call uncertain. Trimming took 5 bases from V and 5 from J, leaving 1 base between them. The V gene's germline CDR1 is MDHEN and CDR2 SYDVKM. The CDR3 runs 10 residues. CDR3 residues: CASSQNIQYF. CDR3 nucleotide sequence: TGTGCCAGCAGTCAAAACATTCAGTACTTC.

This clonotype has a handful of counts. The rearrangement links TRBV14 to TRBJ2-2, with TRBD1 matching over 7 bases. This CDR3 region has 14 residues. CDR1 is SGHDN and CDR2 is FVKESK in the germline V gene. V gave up 4 bases and J gave up 6 bases; unmatched junction bases: 5. CDR3 residues: CASSPTGFAGELFF. The CDR3 DNA follows: TGTGCCAGCAGCCCGACAGGGTTCGCCGGGGAGCTGTTTTTT.

The genes are TRBV12-3 or TRBV12-4 and TRBJ1-2, with D maybe TRBD1 (5 bases). This CDR3 spans 11 amino acids. V lost 5 bases, J lost 9 bases, and 10 bases lay in between. DNA for the CDR3: TGTGCCAGCAGTGAGTGGGGCCGCTACACCTTC. Amino acids: CASSEWGRYTF.

The chain combines TRBV6-2 or TRBV6-3 with TRBJ2-7; D ambiguous. V lost 5 bases and J lost 3, with 5 bases in between. This CDR3 region has 11 residues. CDR1 MNHEY and CDR2 SVGEGT come from the germline V gene. The CDR3 reads CASSDGYEQYF. CDR3 coding DNA: TGTGCCAGCAGTGACGGCTACGAGCAGTACTTC.

There are a few counts of this clonotype. The chain links TRBV12-3 or TRBV12-4 to TRBJ2-1, with 11 bases that match TRBD2. The V gene end was trimmed by 5 bases and the J gene end by 7 bases; junction bases not matched to a gene: 10. The CDR3 is 16 residues long. The CDR3 sequence is CASSPEMGLAANEQFF. CDR3 coding DNA: TGTGCCAGCAGTCCAGAAATGGGACTAGCGGCGAATGAGCAGTTCTTC.

The chain employs TRBV20-1 and TRBJ2-1; D gene ambiguous. This CDR3 has 14 amino acids. Trimming took 1 base from V and 5 from J, leaving 12 bases between them. CDR1 and CDR2 from the germline V gene are DFQATT and SNEGSKA (reference sequence). CDR3 bases: TGCAGTGCTAGAGGAGAGATCCCTCACAATGAGCAGTTCTTC. Amino acids: CSARGEIPHNEQFF.

The chain recombines TRBV28 with TRBJ2-7; D is ambiguous. The CDR3 totals 13 residues. The germline V and J ends were trimmed by 5 bases and 6 bases, with 14 bases remaining between them. The germline V gene encodes CDR1 MDHEN and CDR2 SYDVKM. CDR3: CASSPDLESEQYF. Written as DNA, the CDR3 is TGTGCCAGCAGTCCGGACCTAGAGAGCGAGCAGTACTTC.

The chain links TRBV29-1 to TRBJ1-2, with a possible D match to TRBD1 (5 bases). With 2 bases removed from V and 3 bases from J, the gap between germline ends came to 10 bases. Germline CDR1 SQVTM, CDR2 ANQGSEA. This CDR3 has 13 residues. CDR3 DNA sequence: TGCAGCGTTGAAACAGGCGGCCACTATGGCTACACCTTC. It specifies CSVETGGHYGYTF.

The chain links TRBV4-3 to TRBJ1-2; D is possibly TRBD1 (5 bases). Looked up from germline, CDR1 is LGHNA and CDR2 is YSLEER. Trimming left V 0 bases short and J 5 bases short, with 10 bases between. The CDR3 spans 14 residues. The CDR3 coding sequence is TGCGCCAGCAGCCAAGAGAGGACAAGTTATGGCTACACCTTC. Translated, it gives CASSQERTSYGYTF.

This rearrangement joins TRBV4-3 to TRBJ1-6; D not resolved. The CDR3 is made up of 15 amino acids. The germline CDR1 and CDR2 sequences are LGHNA and YSLEER. Trimming shortened V by 1 base and J by 6 bases, and 10 bases separated the two germline ends. The CDR3 loop reads CASSQGAVTNSPLHF. The CDR3 region has the DNA TGCGCCAGCAGCCAAGGGGCAGTAACTAATTCACCCCTCCACTTT.

Only a few counts were recorded for this clonotype. J is TRBJ2-1 and V is TRBV5-1; 15 bases map to TRBD2. V shed 4 bases and J 9 bases; nucleotides not matched to a gene: 11. The CDR3 contains 17 residues. From germline, CDR1 is SGHRS and CDR2 YFSETQ. The CDR3 sequence: CASSIGTSGRKLGEQFF. CDR3 DNA: TGCGCCAGCAGCATTGGGACTAGCGGGAGGAAGTTGGGTGAGCAGTTCTTC.

The sample holds a few counts of this clonotype. The chain links TRBV7-2 to TRBJ1-2, with D perhaps matching TRBD1 (6 bases). The CDR3 totals 16 residues. Germline-derived CDR1 and CDR2 are SGHTA and FQGNSA. The V and J ends lost 1 base and 2 bases respectively, with 14 bases between them. CDR3 in DNA: TGTGCCAGCAGCTTAGTAGTAGGGGGAAGGAACTATGGCTACACCTTC. Its protein is CASSLVVGGRNYGYTF. Complete variable domain (other parts from reference TRBV7-2 and TRBJ1-2): GAGVSQSPSNKVTEKGKDVELRCDPISGHTALYWYRQSLGQGLEFLIYFQGNSAPDKSGLPSDRFSAERTGGSVSTLTIQRTQQEDSAVYLCASSLVVGGRNYGYTFGSGTRLTVV.